This is a list of T cell receptor beta chains from one sample in a study of CD8+CD57+ T cells in acquired aplastic anemia. MiXCR, applied by TCRdb to the reads, yields one record per CDR3 protein. The sample yields 200,000 to 250,000 distinct CDR3 sequences, roughly 35% seen once. Input material: sorted CD4+, CD8+, or CD8+CD57+ T cells (not recorded which) from PBMCs. The receptor source for this set is a human donor in good health, serving as a control. CDR3s leave out the opening cysteine and the closing phenylalanine or tryptophan.

TRBJ2-7 | TRBV20-1 | SAGLAGGHYEQY
TRBJ2-1 | TRBV11-2 | ASSLAGRGLNNEQF
TRBJ2-1 | TRBV6-4 | ASSDSDGNEQF
TRBJ1-4 | TRBV7-9 | ASSVNRVDVEKLF
TRBJ1-6 | TRBV4-3 | ASSPGRANSPLH
TRBJ1-2 | TRBV19 | ASSRPGQEINGYT
TRBJ1-6 | TRBV7-2 | AGGKMAVDNSPLH
TRBJ2-1 | TRBV6-1 | ASKFWSDEQF
TRBJ2-2 | TRBV2 | ASSLKGLTGGGTGELF
TRBJ1-6 | TRBV28 | ASSTYPGTLISPLH
TRBJ2-2 | TRBV7-3 | ASSPNKATGELF
TRBJ1-1 | TRBV29-1 | SLRRLGDTEAF
TRBJ1-6 | TRBV11-2 | ASSSRDRVNSPLH
TRBJ2-3 | TRBV19 | ASTGRTTQY
TRBJ2-7 | TRBV11-3 | ASSITSAAYYEQY
TRBJ2-6 | TRBV29-1 | SVGLGSGANVLT
TRBJ2-1 | TRBV9 | ASSARQGEYDEQF
TRBJ2-5 | TRBV27 | ASKLAGSGKTQY
TRBJ1-2 | TRBV10-3 | AIRQGVSYGYT
TRBJ1-4 | TRBV20-1 | SARELQGFWSEKLF
TRBJ1-5 | TRBV5-5 | ASSLEGRGSQPQH
TRBJ1-1 | TRBV25-1 | ASSEIWQPEAF